This TCR beta chain was recorded in a study of T cell clonotyping in hematopoietic cell transplantation. General study results and limits: After transplant, recipient diversity fell while pathologically expanded clonotypes grew through day 180. Few recipient clonotypes overlapped donors; over 95% were de novo at given depth.

Germline assignment: CDR1 SQVTM and CDR2 ANQGSEA. CDR3 length equals 12 residues. Trimming left V 4 bases short and J 3 bases short, with 10 bases between. Concerning this clone itself: Its cognate antigen is unknown.

TCRdb keeps only in-frame clones here, not all; method: immunoSEQ multiplex PCR. The sample includes some 17,000 clones, about two thirds of them seen just once. What was sequenced was peripheral blood mononuclear cells. This TCR was recovered from a woman aged 60-75 years in good health. Some clones in this sample may be carry-over from other donors' samples. The chain employs TRBV29-1 and TRBJ2-7; D is unresolved. The chain's CDR3 is CSVVVDGYEQYF. The CDR3 bases are TGCAGCGTTGTTGTGGATGGCTACGAGCAGTACTTC.